This T cell receptor beta chain was identified in a study of T cells after yellow fever vaccination. MiXCR, run by TCRdb on the 5' RACE reads, gives a single entry per CDR3 protein. This sample yields just under 600,000 distinct CDR3 sequences, of which approximately 13% are seen a single time; around 15% belongs to the top ten. Sequences were derived from PBMCs, sampled on the day of the yellow fever booster vaccination. The origin of this receptor is a man under 40 who received the YFV17D yellow fever vaccine.

The CDR3 sequence is CASKGQGSNYGYTF. The CDR3 DNA sequence: TGTGCCAGCAAGGGGCAGGGTTCTAACTATGGCTACACCTTC. The chain carries TRBV6-1 and TRBJ1-2; D is perhaps TRBD1 (5 bases). CDR3 size: 14 residues. Germline V CDR1 and CDR2: MNHNS, SASEGT. The ends were cut back, 7 bases at V and 0 bases at J, with 12 bases in the middle.